This TCR beta chain was captured by sequencing in a study of cytomegalovirus exposure and HLA in healthy donors. The CDR3 length is 13 residues. Germline V gives CDR1 SGHRS, CDR2 YFSETQ. V lost 0 bases to trimming and J lost 5 bases; unmatched junction nucleotides: 1. Concerning this clone itself: The antigen is not known.

Regarding donors, all were healthy bone marrow donors. Primers included in the PCR were 60 Vbeta and 13 Jbeta primers. Assay: immunoSEQ multiplex PCR; the TCRdb copy retains only in-frame clones and omits some. The profile shows about 160,000 clones, more than 80% of them singletons. Study-wide points: A cluster of highly shared sequence variants was likely a sequencing artifact. TCR beta V- and J-gene trimming, according to a later analysis, was linked to a missense DCLRE1C variant.

This TCR was recovered from a woman aged 25 to 39 in good health and CMV-seropositive. What was sequenced was PBMCs. This chain joins TRBV5-1 and TRBJ1-2, with TRBD1 matching over 7 bases. The CDR3, as DNA: TGCGCCAGCAGCTTGGAACAGGGGTATGGCTACACCTTC. This encodes CASSLEQGYGYTF.